These 18 T cell receptor beta chains were all obtained from the same sample, sequenced in a study of blood T cell repertoires in COVID-19. TCRdb's table, derived via immunoSEQ multiplex PCR, lists solely in-frame clones and lacks some. This table holds approximately 170,000 clones, roughly nine tenths found once. Sequenced input: peripheral blood. The source of these receptors is a woman aged 70-85 years with acute or convalescent COVID-19.

This clone was seen only once. V is TRBV9 and J is TRBJ2-2; unclear D gene. Trimming took 4 bases from V and 4 from J, leaving 8 bases between them. Germline-derived CDR1 and CDR2 are SGDLS and YYNGEE. This CDR3 has 13 amino acids. The CDR3: CASSPQITGELFF. CDR3 coding DNA: TGTGCCAGCAGCCCCCAGATCACCGGGGAGCTGTTTTTT.

This chain joins TRBV5-6 and TRBJ1-4, with D unclear. This CDR3 contains 14 residues. Germline lookup yields CDR1 SGHDT and CDR2 YYEEEE. Trimming pared 1 base from V and 8 bases from J, leaving 12 bases between. CDR3 DNA sequence: TGTGCCAGCAGCTTGACGTCAGGAAAGGAAAAACTGTTTTTT. It specifies CASSLTSGKEKLFF.

The rearrangement uses TRBV28 and TRBJ1-1; D may be TRBD1 (6 bases). Germline V gene data show CDR1 as MDHEN and CDR2 as SYDVKM. The CDR3 length is 15 residues. V lost 4 bases to trimming and J lost 4 bases, with 16 bases between them. CDR3: CASSSPGQSGTEAFF. DNA of the CDR3: TGTGCCAGCAGTTCCCCTGGACAGTCGGGCACTGAAGCTTTCTTT.

This chain connects TRBV18 to TRBJ1-6; TRBD1 aligns across 8 bases. The germline V gene encodes CDR1 KGHSH and CDR2 LQKENI. J lost 7 bases, V lost 4 bases, and 9 bases had no gene match. The CDR3 sequence is 16 residues long. The CDR3 nucleotides are TGTGCCAGCTCACTAAACGGACAGGGATTAAATTCACCCCTCCACTTT. Translation gives CASSLNGQGLNSPLHF. Variable domain in full (rest from reference TRBV18 and TRBJ1-6): NAGVMQNPRHLVRRRGQEARLRCSPMKGHSHVYWYRQLPEEGLKFMVYLQKENIIDESGMPKERFSAEFPKEGPSILRIQQVVRGDSAAYFCASSLNGQGLNSPLHFGNGTRLTVT.

The V call is TRBV6-5, the J call TRBJ1-6, with 10 bases aligning to TRBD1. Germline trimming cut 4 bases from V and 6 bases from J; bases unmatched to any gene: 3. Germline lookup yields CDR1 MNHEY and CDR2 SVGAGI. The CDR3 sequence is 15 residues long. The CDR3 DNA reads as TGTGCCAGCAGTTGGACAGGGGGGCGTAATTCACCCCTCCACTTT. It translates to CASSWTGGRNSPLHF.

V gene TRBV4-3 combines with J gene TRBJ2-3, with D maybe TRBD2 (5 bases). CDR3 length: 13 residues. In germline, CDR1 is LGHNA, CDR2 YSLEER. With 2 bases removed from V and 6 bases from J, the gap between germline ends came to 9 bases. CDR3 amino acids: CASSQTSLDTQYF. The DNA of the CDR3 is TGCGCCAGCAGCCAAACTAGTCTGGATACGCAGTATTTT.

This clone was seen a few times. The V call is TRBV29-1, the J call TRBJ2-5; D call uncertain. The germline V gene encodes CDR1 SQVTM and CDR2 ANQGSEA. Deletions cut 4 bases from V and 4 bases from J, with 13 bases between. The CDR3 totals 13 residues. The CDR3 sequence is CSVGKTSGETQYF. The CDR3 DNA follows: TGCAGCGTTGGTAAGACATCCGGAGAGACCCAGTACTTC.

The chain is built from TRBV18 and TRBJ1-4; 9 bases fit TRBD1. V dropped 4 bases and J dropped 5; count of bases not matched to a gene: 2. CDR1 is KGHSH and CDR2 is LQKENI in the germline V gene. CDR3 size: 14 residues. The CDR3 bases are TGTGCCAGCTCACGTGGGACAGGGAATGAAAAACTGTTTTTT. Residues: CASSRGTGNEKLFF. Combining the CDR3 with reference TRBV18 and TRBJ1-4 gives the whole variable domain NAGVMQNPRHLVRRRGQEARLRCSPMKGHSHVYWYRQLPEEGLKFMVYLQKENIIDESGMPKERFSAEFPKEGPSILRIQQVVRGDSAAYFCASSRGTGNEKLFFGSGTQLSVL.

This chain connects TRBV25-1 to TRBJ2-1, with 9 bases matching TRBD2. Germline CDR1 is MGHDK and CDR2 is SYGVNS. The length of the CDR3 is 16 residues. J lost 1 base, V lost 3 bases, and 4 bases had no gene match. CDR3 residues: CASSDSLAGSYNEQFF. CDR3 DNA: TGTGCCAGCAGTGACAGTCTAGCGGGGTCCTACAATGAGCAGTTCTTC.

The CDR3 sequence: CASSLGVTTYLNTEAFF. In DNA, the CDR3 is TGTGCCAGCAGCTTAGGGGTTACGACATATTTGAACACTGAAGCTTTCTTT. The V gene is TRBV7-2, the J gene TRBJ1-1; D unresolved. Germline V gene data show CDR1 as SGHTA and CDR2 as FQGNSA. The CDR3 spans 17 residues. Between the trimmed V and J ends, which lost 1 base and 0 bases, there was a span of 15 bases.

V usage is TRBV30 and J usage is TRBJ1-2, with 9 nucleotides matching TRBD1. Germline V lookup: CDR1 GTSNPN, CDR2 SVGIG (reference sequence). V gave up 7 bases and J gave up 5 bases; unmatched junction bases: 11. The CDR3 length is 14 residues. The CDR3 DNA is TGTGCCTCCCTAACCGGGACAGGGAGGTATGGCTACACCTTC. It is translated as CASLTGTGRYGYTF.

The chain carries TRBV7-9 and TRBJ1-6; 9 bases match TRBD1. The CDR3 is 16 amino acids. Per the germline V gene, CDR1 is SEHNR and CDR2 is FQNEAQ (reference sequence). Losses at the gene ends were 5 bases for V and 8 bases for J; bases not matched to a gene: 10. CDR3: CASSPSTGGRHSPLHF. In DNA form, the CDR3 reads TGTGCCAGCAGCCCATCAACAGGGGGCAGGCATTCACCCCTCCACTTT.

This chain links TRBV25-1 with TRBJ1-4, with 7 positions matching TRBD1. This CDR3 has 17 amino acids. V lost 6 bases to trimming and J lost 3 bases; unmatched junction nucleotides: 13. Germline CDR1 MGHDK, CDR2 SYGVNS. The DNA for the CDR3 is TGTGCCAGCAGCCCCGGGAGGGGGCGGTCGGCTAATGAAAAACTGTTTTTT. This translates into CASSPGRGRSANEKLFF.

The chain carries TRBV6-6 and TRBJ1-1; D unclear. The V gene's germline CDR1 is MNHNY and CDR2 SVGAGI (reference sequence). Trimming took 6 bases from V and 1 from J, leaving 9 bases between them. This CDR3 is built from 13 residues. This chain's CDR3 is CASRAVENTEAFF. The CDR3, as DNA: TGTGCCAGCAGGGCGGTTGAGAACACTGAAGCTTTCTTT.

The CDR3 DNA sequence: TGTGCCTGGAGTGTACTAAATCAGCCCCAGCATTTT. It specifies CAWSVLNQPQHF. The V and J genes are TRBV30 and TRBJ1-5; unclear D gene. Germline CDR1 is GTSNPN and CDR2 is SVGIG (reference sequence). The CDR3 extends over 12 amino acids. V lost 0 bases, J lost 4 bases, and 4 bases lay in between.

V and J are TRBV12-3 or TRBV12-4 and TRBJ1-2, with D hard to call. This CDR3 spans 11 amino acids. Trimming pared 8 bases from V and 4 bases from J, leaving 8 bases between. CDR3 sequence (DNA): TGTGCCAGCGGCATCGCCTATGGCTACACCTTC. Translating gives CASGIAYGYTF.

V usage is TRBV9 and J usage is TRBJ1-5; possible D gene TRBD1, 5 bases. This CDR3 is built from 15 residues. The V and J ends lost 2 bases and 9 bases respectively, with 18 bases between them. The germline gives CDR1 SGDLS, CDR2 YYNGEE. The CDR3 loop reads CASSVSGTAGGPQHF. The CDR3 DNA is TGTGCCAGCAGCGTCAGCGGGACTGCTGGCGGGCCCCAGCATTTT.

This sequence joins TRBV28 and TRBJ2-3; D might be TRBD2 (5 bases). In germline, CDR1 is MDHEN, CDR2 SYDVKM. V lost 3 bases to trimming and J lost 6 bases, with 22 bases between them. This CDR3 is built from 17 residues. CDR3 sequence (DNA): TGTGCCAGCAGTTTTGGGAGATACTTGGCGGCCAGGGATACGCAGTATTTT. Its protein product is CASSFGRYLAARDTQYF.